This TCR beta chain is from a study of neoadjuvant nivolumab and ipilimumab in lung cancer. Findings of the study overall: A small number of samples were TCR sequenced. From pretherapy to surgery, tumor richness and clonality rose with dual therapy. Compared with tumor-adjacent uninvolved lung, resected tumors showed greater richness and clonality.

This clone was observed once. The antigen is unknown. This table comes from immunoSEQ multiplex PCR, and its TCRdb copy is limited to in-frame clones, with some not included. The sample consists of about 20,000 clones, about 87% of them appearing once. Germline CDR1 SGHVS, CDR2 FNYEAQ. J was trimmed by 7 bases and V by 5 bases; bases with no gene match: 9. The CDR3 has 15 amino acids. Source: peripheral blood, taken before neoadjuvant nivolumab, alone or with ipilimumab. V is TRBV7-6 and J is TRBJ2-2; TRBD2 matches 8 bases. This receptor was identified in an adult with non-small cell lung cancer. CDR3 sequence reads: CASSHGGGRDGELFF. The CDR3 nucleotides are TGTGCCAGCAGCCACGGGGGGGGGCGCGACGGGGAGCTGTTTTTT.